The clone carrying this TCR beta chain was observed at least ten times. Read sequence stops 3 residues before the CDR3 end, and the germline J gene provides the missing end. Here immunoSEQ multiplex PCR was the method, and the copy in TCRdb shows in-frame clones only, minus some. The data show tens of thousands of clones, with none appearing a single time. The trim removed 3 bases at V and 0 bases at J, leaving 7 bases unmatched. Germline V gene lookup returns CDR1 GTSNPN and CDR2 SVGIG (reference sequence). This CDR3 has 16 amino acids. This entry is derived from a study of T cell clonality in common variable immunodeficiency.

The chain couples TRBV30 to TRBJ2-2; 7 positions agree with TRBD2. Sequencing was carried out using peripheral blood mononuclear cells. This clonotype originated in a person aged 18 to 70 in good health. The CDR3 protein is CAWRGQRGTNTGELFF. The DNA read from the CDR3 is TGTGCCTGGAGGGGCCAGCGGGGCACGAACACCGGGGAG.